This T cell receptor beta chain is from a study of blood T cell repertoires in COVID-19 (TCRdb year 2020). Regarding the study in general: Samples from collaborators originated in the United States, Italy and Spain and spanned both the acute and convalescent phases of COVID-19. The material from the prospective study consisted of cDNA or gDNA derived from T cells, B-cell-depleted T cells, or PBMCs. HLA class I and class II types, where available, came from metadata supplied by the sample provider rather than from assay-based typing. The repertoires were released in a freely available public database meant as a resource for research on the immune response to SARS-CoV-2. Samples came from the ongoing ImmuneRACE study (first 160 participants) plus 1,254 subjects from 6 global collaborators. Nearly every sample came with metadata listing a de-identified subject ID, COVID-19 status, age in years and sex. Subjects who had been exposed to COVID-19, were actively infected with it, or had recovered from it provided the deeply sampled blood TCRbeta repertoires that made up the dataset. The study at large found these results: How much clinical and demographic metadata was included differed by source and by participant, and the metadata was provided uncurated.

There are 15 amino acids in the CDR3, from cysteine to phenylalanine inclusive. Only CDR3 DNA is held: 45 bases, read in frame from base 1. CDR1 and CDR2, per the germline V gene, are SGHRS and YFSETQ. Germline trimming amounts to 2 bases on V and 1 base on J, with 3 as the count of junction bases outside the gene matches. The immunoSEQ Assay, a bias-controlled multiplex PCR, was used to amplify TCRbeta CDR3 regions from genomic DNA. Processing in the source paper ran as follows. The number of nucleated cells in each sample was estimated from the amplification of reference gene primers within the assay. To quantify the absolute abundance of each unique TCRbeta CDR3 rearrangement, sequence reads were collapsed and filtered. For each sample, productive Simpson clonality was calculated by taking the square root of Simpson's diversity index across productive rearrangements. In its TCRdb copy, this immuneACCESS table keeps in-frame sequences only and misses some clones. Where compared with another copy, unresolved V genes explain less than half of these, and the others have no known cause. V and J calls and clone size come straight from that table; D and trimming were deduced from the DNA. A total of approximately 160,000 clones appear in this sample, 85% to 95% of them only once. Of the sample, 0.53% falls within the top ten clones.

With respect to this clone: Which antigen it targets is not known. Base-call qualities are not available, and no considerably larger clone is one nucleotide away. Other DNA sequences in the same sample also yield this CDR3.

Each collaborating institution followed its own protocols to collect whole blood in K2EDTA tubes. For TCRbeta analysis, collaborators shipped samples as frozen whole blood, isolated PBMCs, or DNA extracted from either of those sample types. The sequenced sample was peripheral blood. This receptor was taken from a man between 50 and 59 years old with acute or convalescent COVID-19. The V and J segments used are TRBV5-1 and TRBJ2-1; 7 of the junction bases match TRBD2. Here the CDR3 is given as CASSLGGSSYNEQFF. The DNA reads as follows: TGCGCCAGCAGCTTAGGCGGGAGTTCCTACAATGAGCAGTTCTTC.